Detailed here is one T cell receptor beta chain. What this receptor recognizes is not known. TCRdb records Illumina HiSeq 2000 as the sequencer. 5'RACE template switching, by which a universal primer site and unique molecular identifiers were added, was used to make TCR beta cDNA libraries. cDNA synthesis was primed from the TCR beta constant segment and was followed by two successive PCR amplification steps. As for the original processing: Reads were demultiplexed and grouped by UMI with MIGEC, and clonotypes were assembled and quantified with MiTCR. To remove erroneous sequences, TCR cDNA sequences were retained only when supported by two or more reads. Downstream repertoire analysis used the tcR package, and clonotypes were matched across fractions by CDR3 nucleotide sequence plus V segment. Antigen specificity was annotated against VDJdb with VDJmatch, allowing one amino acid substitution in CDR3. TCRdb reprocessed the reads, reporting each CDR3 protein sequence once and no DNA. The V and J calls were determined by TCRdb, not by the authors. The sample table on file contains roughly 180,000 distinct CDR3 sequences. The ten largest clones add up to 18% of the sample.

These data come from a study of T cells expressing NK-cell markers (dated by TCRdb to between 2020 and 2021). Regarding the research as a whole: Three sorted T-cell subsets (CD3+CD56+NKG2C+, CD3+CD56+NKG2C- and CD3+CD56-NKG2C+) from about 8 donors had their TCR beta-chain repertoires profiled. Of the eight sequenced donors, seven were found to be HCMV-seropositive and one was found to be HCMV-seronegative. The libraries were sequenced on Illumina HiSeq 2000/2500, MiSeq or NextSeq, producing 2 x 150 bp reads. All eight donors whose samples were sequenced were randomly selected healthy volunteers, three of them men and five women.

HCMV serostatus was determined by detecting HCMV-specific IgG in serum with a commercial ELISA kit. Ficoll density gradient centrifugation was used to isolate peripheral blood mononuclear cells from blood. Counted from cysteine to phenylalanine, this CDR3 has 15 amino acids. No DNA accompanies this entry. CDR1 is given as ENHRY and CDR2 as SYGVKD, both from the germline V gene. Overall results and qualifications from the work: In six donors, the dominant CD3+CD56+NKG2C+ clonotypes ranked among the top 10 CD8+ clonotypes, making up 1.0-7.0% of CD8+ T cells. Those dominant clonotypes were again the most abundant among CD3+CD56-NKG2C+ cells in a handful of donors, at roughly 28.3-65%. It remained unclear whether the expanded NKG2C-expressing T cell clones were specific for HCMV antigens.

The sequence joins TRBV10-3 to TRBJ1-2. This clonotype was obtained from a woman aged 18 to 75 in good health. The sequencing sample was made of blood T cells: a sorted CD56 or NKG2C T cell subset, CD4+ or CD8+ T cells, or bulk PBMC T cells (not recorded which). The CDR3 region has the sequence CAITGGGGWSYGYTF.